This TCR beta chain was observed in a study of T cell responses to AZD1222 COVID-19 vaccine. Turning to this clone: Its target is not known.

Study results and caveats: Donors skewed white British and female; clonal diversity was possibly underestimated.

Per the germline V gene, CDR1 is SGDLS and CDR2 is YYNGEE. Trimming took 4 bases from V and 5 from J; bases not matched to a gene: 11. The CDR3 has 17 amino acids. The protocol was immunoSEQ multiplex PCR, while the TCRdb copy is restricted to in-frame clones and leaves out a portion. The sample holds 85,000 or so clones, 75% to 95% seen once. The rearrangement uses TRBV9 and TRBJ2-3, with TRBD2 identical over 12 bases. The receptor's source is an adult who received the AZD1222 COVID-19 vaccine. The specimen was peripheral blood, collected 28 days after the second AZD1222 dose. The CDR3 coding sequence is TGTGCCAGCAGCCCGGGGGAACTAGCGGGAGGACGAGATACGCAGTATTTT. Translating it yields CASSPGELAGGRDTQYF.